What follows are 26 T cell receptor beta chains derived from one specimen sequenced in a study of CD8 T cell repertoires and HIV-1 epitope variants (dated by TCRdb to 2019 to 2021). To prepare the library, the immunoSEQ multiplex PCR assay was applied. TCRdb retrieved this table from immuneACCESS and kept in-frame rearrangements only. Not all clones are present; in checked studies, unresolved V genes account for under half, and no reason is known for the remainder. The sample records 95,000 or so clones, roughly four fifths of which are singletons. Jointly, the top ten make up under 30% of the sample. The specimen was uncultured baseline CD8+ T cells from peripheral blood mononuclear cells (PBMCs). The receptors derive from a male donor with HIV.

The rearrangement uses TRBV5-5 and TRBJ2-5; 7 bases match TRBD1. Unmatched junction bases numbered 2, after V lost 2 bases and J lost 4 bases. The germline CDR1 and CDR2 sequences are SGHKS and YYEKEE (reference sequence). The CDR3 has 13 amino acids. CDR3 residues: CASSLAGGETQYF. CDR3 DNA: TGTGCCAGCAGCTTAGCAGGGGGAGAGACCCAGTACTTC. The full variable domain, its missing parts supplied by reference TRBV5-5 and TRBJ2-5, is DAGVTQSPTHLIKTRGQQVTLRCSPISGHKSVSWYQQVLGQGPQFIFQYYEKEERGRGNFPDRFSARQFPNYSSELNVNALLLGDSALYLCASSLAGGETQYFGPGTRLLVL.

The chain joins TRBV28 to TRBJ1-2; the D gene is possibly TRBD1 (6 bases). The CDR3 totals 19 residues. V was trimmed by 2 bases and J by 0 bases, leaving 22 bases between them. The germline V gene encodes CDR1 MDHEN and CDR2 SYDVKM. The CDR3 reads CASSLRGWYSQTTNYGYTF. The CDR3 region has the DNA TGTGCCAGCAGTTTAAGGGGGTGGTACAGCCAAACCACTAACTATGGCTACACCTTC.

The rearrangement uses TRBV19 and TRBJ1-5, with 9 bases identical to TRBD1. In germline, CDR1 is LNHDA, CDR2 SQIVND (reference sequence). The junction had 16 bases not matched to a gene; V was cut back by 5 bases and J by 2 bases. This CDR3 is 19 amino acids long. The CDR3 bases are TGTGCCAGTAGTCCAGGTGGACAGGGGTCTCTTGGGGGCAATCAGCCCCAGCATTTT. This codes for CASSPGGQGSLGGNQPQHF. The complete variable domain, with remaining parts taken from reference TRBV19 and TRBJ1-5, reads DGGITQSPKYLFRKEGQNVTLSCEQNLNHDAMYWYRQDPGQGLRLIYYSQIVNDFQKGDIAEGYSVSREKKESFPLTVTSAQKNPTAFYLCASSPGGQGSLGGNQPQHFGDGTRLSIL.

This chain joins TRBV19 and TRBJ2-5; D is ambiguous. The germline CDR1 and CDR2 sequences are LNHDA and SQIVND (reference sequence). The CDR3 length is 14 residues. The ends were cut back, 5 bases at V and 0 bases at J, with 10 bases in the middle. The CDR3 here is CASSGVWNQETQYF. The CDR3 coding sequence is TGTGCCAGTAGTGGGGTATGGAACCAAGAGACCCAGTACTTC. Complete variable domain (other parts from reference TRBV19 and TRBJ2-5): DGGITQSPKYLFRKEGQNVTLSCEQNLNHDAMYWYRQDPGQGLRLIYYSQIVNDFQKGDIAEGYSVSREKKESFPLTVTSAQKNPTAFYLCASSGVWNQETQYFGPGTRLLVL.

The chain carries TRBV19 and TRBJ2-1; TRBD1 is a possible D gene (6 bases). Germline CDR1 LNHDA, CDR2 SQIVND (reference sequence). V was cut by 7 bases and J by 6 bases, with 22 bases left in between. This CDR3 has 16 residues. The CDR3 loop reads CASNSGAGAATNEQFF. For the CDR3, the DNA is TGTGCCAGTAACAGTGGCGCAGGGGCCGCCACCAATGAGCAGTTCTTC.

This chain joins TRBV5-4 and TRBJ1-2; D is possibly TRBD1 (5 bases). The CDR3 covers 13 residues. Germline V CDR1 and CDR2: SGHNT, YYREEE (reference sequence). V was clipped by 4 bases and J by 4 bases, with 11 bases between them. The DNA of the CDR3 is TGTGCCAGCAGCATAAAGGGGCTCTATGGCTACACCTTC. Its translation is CASSIKGLYGYTF. Using reference TRBV5-4 and TRBJ1-2 for the parts outside the CDR3, the full variable domain is ETGVTQSPTHLIKTRGQQVTLRCSSQSGHNTVSWYQQALGQGPQFIFQYYREEENGRGNFPPRFSGLQFPNYSSELNVNALELDDSALYLCASSIKGLYGYTFGSGTRLTVV.

The chain joins TRBV5-4 to TRBJ2-5; 7 bases are shared with TRBD1. The CDR3 length is 13 residues. V lost 4 bases, J lost 5 bases, and 5 bases stayed unmatched. The germline V gene encodes CDR1 SGHNT and CDR2 YYREEE (reference sequence). CDR3 region: CASSGDSLETQYF. CDR3 DNA sequence: TGTGCCAGCAGCGGGGACAGCCTGGAGACCCAGTACTTC.

This clone was picked up a small number of times. The chain joins TRBV27 to TRBJ2-4; D not resolved. Trimming stripped 4 bases from V and 0 bases from J, with 13 bases between. From germline, CDR1 is MNHEY and CDR2 SMNVEV (reference sequence). The CDR3 is 16 residues long. The CDR3 protein is CASSSAWSIAKNIQYF. For the CDR3, the DNA is TGTGCCAGCAGTTCGGCGTGGTCTATAGCCAAAAACATTCAGTACTTC.

The chain recombines TRBV7-2 with TRBJ2-1; 11 nucleotides agree with TRBD2. This CDR3 is built from 17 residues. The germline V gene encodes CDR1 SGHTA and CDR2 FQGNSA. The V segment lost 4 bases and the J segment 6 bases; nucleotides outside the gene matches: 11. The CDR3 coding sequence is TGTGCCAGCAGCTCCCGTAGCGGGGGGGCTCGGTTCAATGAGCAGTTCTTC. It encodes CASSSRSGGARFNEQFF. The complete variable domain, with remaining parts taken from reference TRBV7-2 and TRBJ2-1, reads GAGVSQSPSNKVTEKGKDVELRCDPISGHTALYWYRQSLGQGLEFLIYFQGNSAPDKSGLPSDRFSAERTGGSVSTLTIQRTQQEDSAVYLCASSSRSGGARFNEQFFGPGTRLTVL.

The rearrangement uses TRBV7-2 and TRBJ2-7; no reliable D call. V lost 6 bases and J 5 bases, leaving 14 bases between the germline ends. The germline gives CDR1 SGHTA, CDR2 FQGNSA. The CDR3 sequence is 13 residues long. Here the CDR3 reads CASSLWSSNEQYF. CDR3 nucleotides: TGTGCCAGCAGTTTATGGAGTTCCAACGAGCAGTACTTC.

The chain combines TRBV7-9 with TRBJ1-3, with TRBD1 matching 9 bases. Germline CDR1 is SEHNR and CDR2 is FQNEAQ (reference sequence). This CDR3 comprises 16 residues. Trimming at V came to 8 bases and at J to 0 bases, leaving 8 bases not matched to a gene. The CDR3 region is CASRGQGLISGNTIYF. For the CDR3, the DNA is TGTGCCAGCCGAGGACAGGGGCTAATCTCTGGAAACACCATATATTTT.

The V call is TRBV7-9, the J call TRBJ1-1; tentatively, D is TRBD1 (6 bases). V was clipped by 2 bases and J by 7 bases, with 11 bases between them. Germline CDR1 SEHNR, CDR2 FQNEAQ (reference sequence). The CDR3 covers 13 residues. The CDR3 reads CASSLRQGLEAFF. CDR3 DNA sequence: TGTGCCAGCAGCTTACGGCAGGGGCTTGAAGCTTTCTTT.

CDR3 DNA sequence: TGTGCCAGCGGGGGAGGGGTCGGAGCTGGAAACACCATATATTTT. Protein sequence: CASGGGVGAGNTIYF. The chain has TRBV6-1 and TRBJ1-3; a possible D gene is TRBD1 (5 bases). The CDR3 is 15 amino acids. The germline V and J ends were trimmed by 8 bases and 2 bases, with 16 bases remaining between them. Germline CDR1 MNHNS, CDR2 SASEGT.

This rearrangement joins TRBV19 to TRBJ1-5, with 7 bases matching TRBD1. The germline gives CDR1 LNHDA, CDR2 SQIVND (reference sequence). CDR3 length: 13 residues. V gave up 7 bases and J gave up 4 bases; unmatched junction bases: 4. CDR3 residues: CASKMDRNQPQHF. CDR3 DNA sequence: TGTGCCAGTAAAATGGACAGGAATCAGCCCCAGCATTTT.

The genes are TRBV6-5 and TRBJ2-7; 12 bases are shared with TRBD1. Germline V gene lookup returns CDR1 MNHEY and CDR2 SVGAGI. The junction had 6 bases not matched to a gene; V was cut back by 5 bases and J by 4 bases. The CDR3 is 15 amino acids. The CDR3 region is CASSRGQGAKYEQYF. The CDR3 region has the DNA TGTGCCAGCAGTCGGGGACAGGGGGCGAAGTACGAGCAGTACTTC.

In this sample, this clone turned up a few times. The chain carries TRBV6-5 and TRBJ1-6; D gene ambiguous. The CDR3 has 12 amino acids. Per the germline V gene, CDR1 is MNHEY and CDR2 is SVGAGI. V lost 5 bases and J 10 bases, leaving 9 bases between the germline ends. The CDR3 region has the DNA TGTGCCAGCAGTGACGTAGAGTCACCCCTCCACTTT. Translation gives CASSDVESPLHF.

V gene TRBV28 combines with J gene TRBJ2-5; D is uncertain. V lost 5 bases and J lost 5, with 15 bases in between. The germline V gene has CDR1 MDHEN and CDR2 SYDVKM. This CDR3 contains 14 residues. The CDR3 DNA sequence: TGTGCCAGCAGTAGGTCCGGGTTTGAGGAGACCCAGTACTTC. The encoded protein is CASSRSGFEETQYF.

J is TRBJ2-7 and V is TRBV18; the D gene is possibly TRBD2 (6 bases). V lost 0 bases, J lost 3 bases, and 9 bases lay in between. Germline lookup yields CDR1 KGHSH and CDR2 LQKENI. This CDR3 has 14 residues. Here the CDR3 DNA reads TGTGCCAGCTCACCACCGACTAGTCGCTACGAGCAGTACTTC. Protein product: CASSPPTSRYEQYF.

The chain is built from TRBV27 and TRBJ1-2; 7 nucleotides match TRBD1. Germline trimming cut 2 bases from V and 4 bases from J; bases unmatched to any gene: 7. This CDR3 spans 15 amino acids. CDR1 and CDR2 (germline): MNHEY, SMNVEV (reference sequence). For the CDR3, the DNA is TGTGCCAGCAGTTTAGACGGACAGGTTCGCTATGGCTACACCTTC. Its protein product is CASSLDGQVRYGYTF.

This clone has only a few counts. The rearrangement joins TRBV9 to TRBJ2-7, with a possible D match to TRBD1 (5 bases). V was trimmed by 2 bases and J by 0 bases, leaving 9 bases between them. The CDR3 is made up of 14 amino acids. The germline CDR1 and CDR2 sequences are SGDLS and YYNGEE. The CDR3 DNA sequence: TGTGCCAGCAGCGTCAAGGACAACTCCTACGAGCAGTACTTC. This codes for CASSVKDNSYEQYF.

This clone was counted only a few times. The chain recombines TRBV5-1 with TRBJ2-7; D unresolved. Germline values: CDR1 SGHRS, CDR2 YFSETQ. V lost 0 bases to trimming and J lost 9 bases, with 10 bases between them. This CDR3 contains 12 residues. CDR3 region: CASSLDGTVQYF. Written as DNA, the CDR3 is TGCGCCAGCAGCTTGGACGGCACGGTGCAGTACTTC.

J is TRBJ1-3 and V is TRBV28, with D tentatively TRBD1 (6 bases). CDR1 and CDR2 (germline): MDHEN, SYDVKM. The CDR3 spans 16 residues. Trimming removed 2 bases at V and 4 bases at J, with 15 bases between. The CDR3 loop reads CASSLSGGAKGNTIYF. DNA for the CDR3: TGTGCCAGCAGTTTAAGCGGGGGGGCGAAAGGAAACACCATATATTTT.

CDR3 residues: CSAQDGRTYGYTF. The CDR3 DNA reads as TGCAGCGCCCAGGACGGGAGGACCTATGGCTACACCTTC. The chain recombines TRBV29-1 with TRBJ1-2; no reliable D call. This CDR3 has 13 amino acids. V lost 7 bases to trimming and J lost 4 bases, with 16 bases between them. Germline loops: CDR1 SQVTM, CDR2 ANQGSEA. The entire variable domain, with the rest obtained from reference TRBV29-1 and TRBJ1-2, is as follows: SAVISQKPSRDICQRGTSLTIQCQVDSQVTMMFWYRQQPGQSLTLIATANQGSEATYESGFVIDKFPISRPNLTFSTLTVSNMSPEDSSIYLCSAQDGRTYGYTFGSGTRLTVV.

The chain is built from TRBV18 and TRBJ2-6; D gene unclear. The germline gives CDR1 KGHSH, CDR2 LQKENI. V was shortened by 0 bases and J by 0 bases, with 3 bases between the two germline ends. The length of the CDR3 is 15 residues. As DNA, the CDR3 is TGTGCCAGCTCACCACCGGGCTCTGGGGCCAACGTCCTGACTTTC. Encoded protein: CASSPPGSGANVLTF.

The rearrangement joins TRBV15 to TRBJ1-4; D may be TRBD1 (5 bases). The CDR3 has 15 residues. V dropped 3 bases and J dropped 5 bases, with 13 bases sitting between them. CDR1 is LNHNV and CDR2 is YYDKDF in the germline V gene (reference sequence). This CDR3 reads CATSRATGLNEKLFF. The DNA for the CDR3 is TGTGCCACCAGCAGGGCCACAGGCCTGAATGAAAAACTGTTTTTT.

This clone was found a few times. The V and J genes are TRBV19 and TRBJ2-1, with D perhaps given as TRBD1 or TRBD2 (5 bases each). The V and J ends lost 7 bases and 6 bases respectively, with 16 bases between them. The CDR3 has 14 residues. In germline, CDR1 is LNHDA, CDR2 SQIVND (reference sequence). CDR3 DNA sequence: TGTGCCAGTACAATACCCGGGACGGTCAATGAGCAGTTCTTC. This codes for CASTIPGTVNEQFF.